These 20 T cell receptor beta chains share one sample of origin, sequenced in a study of blood T cell repertoires in COVID-19. The method was immunoSEQ multiplex PCR; TCRdb's version includes in-frame clones alone and lacks a portion of them. The data hold about 170,000 clones, with around four fifths observed a single time. The sequenced sample consisted of peripheral blood. The receptors here all came from a woman between 55 and 75 years old with acute or convalescent COVID-19.

The chain is built from TRBV10-2 and TRBJ1-1, with TRBD1 identical over 8 bases. The V segment lost 2 bases and the J segment 4 bases; nucleotides outside the gene matches: 9. Per the germline V gene, CDR1 is WSHSY and CDR2 is SAAADI. The CDR3 has 16 amino acids. The DNA for the CDR3 is TGCGCCAGCAGTGAGGACCAACGGACAGGGTCCACTGAAGCTTTCTTT. This sequence encodes CASSEDQRTGSTEAFF.

The J gene is TRBJ2-1, the V gene TRBV14; 15 bases align to TRBD2. Germline loops: CDR1 SGHDN, CDR2 FVKESK. The ends lost 1 base at V and 12 bases at J; junction bases unmatched: 4. CDR3 length equals 15 residues. CDR3 DNA: TGTGCCAGCAGCCAAGGAGGACTAGCGGGGGGGTCGCAGTTCTTC. Residues: CASSQGGLAGGSQFF.

DNA for the CDR3: TGTGCCAGCAGGTTCGACAGTTATAATTCACCCCTCCACTTT. Translating it yields CASRFDSYNSPLHF. This sequence joins TRBV6-5 and TRBJ1-6, with D maybe TRBD1 (5 bases). Trimming stripped 6 bases from V and 4 bases from J, with 10 bases between. CDR1 is MNHEY and CDR2 is SVGAGI in the germline V gene. The CDR3 loop spans 14 amino acids.

The genes are TRBV18 and TRBJ2-1; D is ambiguous. CDR3 size: 12 residues. V was clipped by 4 bases and J by 9 bases, with 10 bases between them. Looked up from germline, CDR1 is KGHSH and CDR2 is LQKENI. CDR3 region: CASSRPLGEQFF. The CDR3 DNA reads TGTGCCAGCTCACGCCCCCTCGGTGAGCAGTTCTTC.

The V gene is TRBV10-3, the J gene TRBJ1-3; D gene unclear. V was clipped by 2 bases and J by 4 bases, with 9 bases between them. This CDR3 has 14 amino acids. CDR1 is ENHRY and CDR2 is SYGVKD in the germline V gene. The CDR3 DNA is TGTGCCATCAGTGAGCGAGGGAGCGGAAACACCATATATTTT. It is translated as CAISERGSGNTIYF.

Concerning this clone: Other DNA sequences within the sample encode an identical CDR3. The chain joins TRBV18 to TRBJ1-1; D remains unclear. The CDR3 contains 13 residues. The V end was cut by 3 bases, the J end by 0 bases, with 5 bases between. CDR1 and CDR2 (germline): KGHSH, LQKENI. The CDR3 loop is CASSPAVNTEAFF. DNA for the CDR3: TGTGCCAGCTCACCGGCGGTGAACACTGAAGCTTTCTTT.

J is TRBJ1-3 and V is TRBV4-1; 7 nucleotides align to TRBD1. CDR1 is MGHRA, CDR2 YSYEKL, per germline. With V trimmed by 0 bases and J by 4 bases, 6 bases remained unmatched. This CDR3 spans 16 amino acids. The CDR3 region is CASSQETGWEGNTIYF. The CDR3 DNA reads TGCGCCAGCAGCCAAGAGACAGGGTGGGAAGGAAACACCATATATTTT.

The V and J genes are TRBV3-1 (or the pseudogene TRBV3-2) and TRBJ2-1; 11 bases are shared with TRBD2. Looked up from germline, CDR1 is LGHDT and CDR2 is YNNKEL (reference sequence). The CDR3 has 15 amino acids. The V gene end was trimmed by 4 bases and the J gene end by 2 bases; junction bases not matched to a gene: 1. The DNA of the CDR3 is TGTGCCAGCAGCCTACTAGCGGGGGCCTACAATGAGCAGTTCTTC. This sequence encodes CASSLLAGAYNEQFF.

CDR3 in amino acids: CASSGYGAAGQYSPLHF. In DNA, the CDR3 is TGTGCCAGCAGTGGTTATGGGGCGGCAGGGCAATACTCACCCCTCCACTTT. The V gene is TRBV2, the J gene TRBJ1-6, with D perhaps matching TRBD1 (5 bases). The CDR3 sequence is 17 residues long. V was cut by 4 bases and J by 10 bases, with 23 bases left in between. Germline V gene sequence: CDR1 SNHLY, CDR2 FYNNEI.

This clone was observed once. The genes are TRBV7-2 and TRBJ1-6; no definite D call. This CDR3 has 15 residues. CDR1 is SGHTA, CDR2 FQGNSA, per germline. Trimming took off 6 bases at V and 0 bases at J, with 9 bases between the two ends. In DNA, the CDR3 is TGTGCCAGCAGGGTACAGAGCTCCTATAATTCACCCCTCCACTTT. Translating it yields CASRVQSSYNSPLHF.

The gene calls are TRBV6-5 and TRBJ1-1; 8 bases are shared with TRBD1. Germline CDR1 and CDR2: MNHEY and SVGAGI. The CDR3 runs to 12 residues. V dropped 8 bases and J dropped 12; count of bases not matched to a gene: 11. CDR3 in amino acids: CASLQDRVFSFF. CDR3 coding DNA: TGTGCCAGCCTACAGGACAGGGTATTTTCTTTCTTT.

This rearrangement joins TRBV6-6 to TRBJ2-4, with 10 bases that match TRBD2. CDR1 and CDR2 from the germline V gene are MNHNY and SVGAGI (reference sequence). The CDR3 sequence is 15 residues long. Trimming cost V 2 bases and J 14 bases; bases outside gene matches: 12. In DNA form, the CDR3 reads TGTGCCAGCAGTTACCTGTCCAGCGGGGGGGGCAGGGAGTACTTC. Protein product: CASSYLSSGGGREYF.

The V gene is TRBV3-1 (or the pseudogene TRBV3-2), the J gene TRBJ2-6; D ambiguous. Germline-derived CDR1 and CDR2 are LGHDT and YNNKEL (reference sequence). Trimming pared 5 bases from V and 0 bases from J, leaving 8 bases between. CDR3 length: 15 residues. CDR3 in amino acids: CASSVSGSGANVLTF. The DNA of the CDR3 is TGTGCCAGCAGCGTCTCCGGCTCTGGGGCCAACGTCCTGACTTTC.

The genes are TRBV5-6 and TRBJ2-5, with TRBD1 matching 7 bases. The CDR3 has 14 amino acids. Germline CDR1 SGHDT, CDR2 YYEEEE. V lost 4 bases, J lost 3 bases, and 6 bases stayed unmatched. The DNA for the CDR3 is TGTGCCAGCAGCCTTACCGACAGGGAAGAGACCCAGTACTTC. Translation: CASSLTDREETQYF.

The gene calls are TRBV15 and TRBJ1-2; possible D gene TRBD1, 5 bases. V shed 8 bases and J shed 4 bases, with 11 bases lying between them. Germline V gene sequence: CDR1 LNHNV, CDR2 YYDKDF (reference sequence). This CDR3 is 12 amino acids long. CDR3 loop: CATEGGAYGYTF. DNA of the CDR3: TGTGCCACCGAAGGAGGGGCCTATGGCTACACCTTC.

This clone was seen at least ten times. The chain recombines TRBV7-6 with TRBJ2-1; 13 nucleotides line up with TRBD2. Trimming took 5 bases from V and 7 from J; bases not matched to a gene: 8. The germline gives CDR1 SGHVS, CDR2 FNYEAQ. The CDR3 loop spans 16 amino acids. The CDR3 region is CASSLSSGLAGNEQFF. CDR3 sequence (DNA): TGTGCCAGCAGCCTCTCGTCGGGACTAGCGGGAAATGAGCAGTTCTTC.

The chain couples TRBV3-1 (or the pseudogene TRBV3-2) to TRBJ1-2, with 7 bases lining up with TRBD1. The ends lost 5 bases at V and 8 bases at J; junction bases unmatched: 5. Germline lookup yields CDR1 LGHDT and CDR2 YNNKEL (reference sequence). The CDR3 contains 12 residues. The CDR3 DNA reads as TGTGCCAGCAGCTTACAGGGGAGGGGCTACACCTTC. Amino acids: CASSLQGRGYTF.

This chain's CDR3 is CASSYSRLAGGLIRDTQYF. In DNA form, the CDR3 reads TGTGCCAGCAGTTACTCAAGGCTAGCGGGGGGTTTAATTCGAGATACGCAGTATTTT. The genes are TRBV6-2 or TRBV6-3 and TRBJ2-3; 11 nucleotides align to TRBD2. CDR3 length equals 19 residues. The ends lost 0 bases at V and 5 bases at J; junction bases unmatched: 13. Germline CDR1 MNHEY, CDR2 SVGEGT.

This chain uses TRBV7-3 with TRBJ2-2; 7 nucleotides align to TRBD1. V lost 4 bases to trimming and J lost 5 bases; unmatched junction nucleotides: 7. Germline values: CDR1 SGHTA, CDR2 FQGTGA. The CDR3 sequence is 15 residues long. CDR3 coding DNA: TGTGCCAGCAGCTCAATGACAGGGTCTACCGGGGAGCTGTTTTTT. Translating it yields CASSSMTGSTGELFF. The whole variable domain, filled in from reference TRBV7-3 and TRBJ2-2, reads GAGVSQTPSNKVTEKGKYVELRCDPISGHTALYWYRQSLGQGPEFLIYFQGTGAADDSGLPNDRFFAVRPEGSVSTLKIQRTERGDSAVYLCASSSMTGSTGELFFGEGSRLTVL.

V gene TRBV19 combines with J gene TRBJ1-2, with a weak D call TRBD1 (5 bases). Per germline, CDR1 LNHDA and CDR2 SQIVND (reference sequence). The V end was cut by 6 bases, the J end by 0 bases, with 14 bases between. This CDR3 contains 15 residues. The CDR3, as DNA: TGTGCCAGTAGCCCGGGGGGAGCAGCTAACTATGGCTACACCTTC. Encoded protein: CASSPGGAANYGYTF.